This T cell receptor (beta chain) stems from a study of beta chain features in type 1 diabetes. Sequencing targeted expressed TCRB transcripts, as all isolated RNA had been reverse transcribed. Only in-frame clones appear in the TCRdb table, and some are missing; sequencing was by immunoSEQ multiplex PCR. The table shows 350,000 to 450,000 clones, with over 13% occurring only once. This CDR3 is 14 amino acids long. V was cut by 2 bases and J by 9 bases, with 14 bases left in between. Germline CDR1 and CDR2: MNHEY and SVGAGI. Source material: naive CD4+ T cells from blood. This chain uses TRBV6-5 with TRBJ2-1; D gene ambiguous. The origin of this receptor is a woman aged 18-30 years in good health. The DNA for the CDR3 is TGTGCCAGCAGTTACCCCGATCCCCGGAGTGAGCAGTTCTTC. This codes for CASSYPDPRSEQFF.